The present T cell receptor beta chain was sequenced within a study of CD8 T cells in Susac syndrome. Germline loops: CDR1 SGHDN, CDR2 FVKESK. The V gene lost 0 bases and the J gene lost 1 base, with 12 bases spanning the gap. The CDR3 runs 16 residues. The authors reverse transcribed 0.5 to 1 ug RNA with random hexamers. Multiplex PCR with immunoSEQ amplified the TCR beta CDR3 across 54 Vbeta and 13 Jbeta. TCRdb re-called the immunoSEQ multiplex PCR reads through MiXCR, storing one row per CDR3 protein. The table has 330,000 or so distinct CDR3 sequences, 85% seen once. What was sequenced was CD8+ T cells from PBMCs. This sequence joins TRBV14 and TRBJ2-5; D is unresolved. This clonotype was obtained from a human donor with multiple sclerosis. CDR3 bases: TGTGCCAGCAGCCAAGATAGTGCGAGATTCCAAGAGACCCAGTACTTC. Translation gives CASSQDSARFQETQYF.